This is a list of T cell receptor beta chains from one sample in a study of identical twins. TCRdb fed the 5' RACE reads into MiXCR, producing one record per CDR3 protein. The sample shows 420,000 or so distinct CDR3 sequences, about a fifth of them seen only once. Sequencing was carried out using naive T cells sorted from blood. The receptors originated from a man aged 50 to 60 in good health. CDR3s include the opening cysteine and the closing phenylalanine or tryptophan. A D gene is named only where the DNA matches it firmly. Not every row has a clone size; where given, it reads once, few, many or a size class.

v_call	clone_size	j_call	d_call	cdr3_aa	cdr3_nt
TRBV2	many	TRBJ2-1	NA	CASNREPYNEQFF	TGTGCCAGCAACAGGGAACCCTACAATGAGCAGTTCTTC
TRBV18	NA	TRBJ1-2	NA	CASSAQGRNYGYTF	TGTGCCAGCTCAGCACAGGGACGGAACTATGGCTACACCTTC
TRBV7-9	few	TRBJ1-5	TRBD1	CASSSGQGRHQPQHF	TGTGCCAGCAGCTCCGGACAGGGGAGGCATCAGCCCCAGCATTTT
TRBV6-1	NA	TRBJ2-1	TRBD1	CASSTRQGAFYNEQFF	TGTGCCAGCAGTACCAGACAGGGCGCTTTTTACAATGAGCAGTTCTTC
TRBV7-9	few	TRBJ2-4	NA	CASSARSMIQYF	TGTGCCAGCAGCGCGAGGTCAATGATTCAGTACTTC
TRBV12-3/TRBV12-4	few	TRBJ2-5	NA	CASSHLRRGLQETQYF	TGTGCCAGCAGTCACCTCCGACGGGGTCTACAAGAGACCCAGTACTTC
TRBV12-3/TRBV12-4	NA	TRBJ2-7	TRBD2	CASRRLAGNYEQYF	TGTGCCAGCAGAAGACTAGCGGGGAACTACGAGCAGTACTTC
TRBV6-2/TRBV6-3	NA	TRBJ2-1	NA	CASSYETGHEQFF	TGTGCCAGCAGTTACGAGACAGGTCATGAGCAGTTCTTC
TRBV6-1	many	TRBJ1-1	NA	CASSDMNTEAFF	TGTGCCAGCAGTGACATGAACACTGAAGCTTTCTTT
TRBV4-2	many	TRBJ2-2	NA	CASSSRRGTGELFF	TGTGCCAGCAGCTCCCGGCGTGGCACCGGGGAGCTGTTTTTT
TRBV6-2/TRBV6-3	NA	TRBJ2-2	TRBD1	CASTGTGAAGELFF	TGTGCCAGCACCGGGACAGGGGCGGCCGGGGAGCTGTTTTTT
TRBV28	NA	TRBJ2-2	TRBD2	CASSSPFSGNRDTGELFF	TGTGCCAGCAGTTCCCCCTTTAGCGGGAATAGGGACACCGGGGAGCTGTTTTTT
TRBV29-1	few	TRBJ2-1	TRBD1	CSVEDLGTGRNEQFF	TGCAGCGTTGAAGATTTGGGGACAGGGAGGAATGAGCAGTTCTTC
TRBV12-3/TRBV12-4	few	TRBJ1-5	NA	CASSLWSQGTQPQHF	TGTGCCAGCAGTTTATGGAGCCAGGGGACTCAGCCCCAGCATTTT
TRBV5-1	once	TRBJ2-1	TRBD2	CASSLRDGLLAGGWNEQFF	TGCGCCAGCAGCTTGAGGGACGGGCTTCTAGCGGGGGGTTGGAATGAGCAGTTCTTC
TRBV14	once	TRBJ2-1	TRBD2	CASSQAWTSGRPSYNEQFF	TGTGCCAGCAGCCAAGCCTGGACTAGCGGGAGGCCATCCTACAATGAGCAGTTCTTC
TRBV20-1	few	TRBJ2-1	TRBD1	CSARDQDGTAVNEQFF	TGCAGTGCTAGAGATCAAGACGGGACAGCCGTTAATGAGCAGTTCTTC
TRBV11-2	NA	TRBJ2-1	NA	CASSLALSGDNEQFF	TGTGCCAGCAGCTTAGCGTTGAGTGGAGACAATGAGCAGTTCTTC
TRBV7-9	many	TRBJ2-1	NA	CASSPLVRGRNEQFF	TGTGCCAGCAGCCCCCTCGTCCGGGGTCGGAATGAGCAGTTCTTC
TRBV5-6	NA	TRBJ2-7	NA	CASSLGPRAGYEQYF	TGTGCCAGCAGCTTGGGCCCTCGGGCGGGATACGAGCAGTACTTC